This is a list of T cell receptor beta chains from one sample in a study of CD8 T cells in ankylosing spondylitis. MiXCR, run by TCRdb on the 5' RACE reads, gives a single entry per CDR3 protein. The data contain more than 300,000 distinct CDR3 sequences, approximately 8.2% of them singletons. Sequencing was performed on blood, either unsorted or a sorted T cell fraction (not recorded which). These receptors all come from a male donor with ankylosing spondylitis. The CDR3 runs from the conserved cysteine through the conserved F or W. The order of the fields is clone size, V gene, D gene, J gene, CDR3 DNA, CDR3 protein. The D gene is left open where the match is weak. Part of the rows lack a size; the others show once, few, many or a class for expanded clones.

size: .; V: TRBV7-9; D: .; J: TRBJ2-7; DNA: TGTGCCAGCAGCTTGACGGGACAAAGCTACGAGCAGTACTTC; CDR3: CASSLTGQSYEQYF
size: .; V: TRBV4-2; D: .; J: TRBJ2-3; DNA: TGTGCCAGCATCAGGGGGAGCGGGGGAGTAGATACGCAGTATTTT; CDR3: CASIRGSGGVDTQYF
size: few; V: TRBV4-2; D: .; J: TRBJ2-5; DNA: TGTGCCAGCAGCCCGTTCCTAGCAGTCGGAGGGGCACAAGAGACCCAGTACTTC; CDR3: CASSPFLAVGGAQETQYF
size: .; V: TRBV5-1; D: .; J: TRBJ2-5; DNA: TGCGCCAGCAGGATACAGGTTTCTGAGACCCAGTACTTC; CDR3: CASRIQVSETQYF
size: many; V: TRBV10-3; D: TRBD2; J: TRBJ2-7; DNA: TGTGCCATCAGTGAAAGGCTAGCGGTATCCTACGAGCAGTACTTC; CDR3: CAISERLAVSYEQYF
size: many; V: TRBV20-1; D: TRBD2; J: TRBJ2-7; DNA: TGCAGTGCTCCCAGCCCCGGGACTAGCGGGAGGATCAACGAGCAGTACTTC; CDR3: CSAPSPGTSGRINEQYF
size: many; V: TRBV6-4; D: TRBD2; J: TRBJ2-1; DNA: TGTGCCAGCAGGCCGCTAGCGGGAGAGGCCAATGAGCAGTTCTTC; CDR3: CASRPLAGEANEQFF
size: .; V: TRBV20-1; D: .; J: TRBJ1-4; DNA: TGCAGTGCTAGTCCCAGGGCGTCTGAAAAACTGTTTTTT; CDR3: CSASPRASEKLFF
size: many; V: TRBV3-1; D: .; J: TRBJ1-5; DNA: TGTGCCAGCAGCCCCAGAAGGGATCAGCCCCAGCATTTT; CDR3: CASSPRRDQPQHF
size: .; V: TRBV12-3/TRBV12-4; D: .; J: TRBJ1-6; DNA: TGTGCCAGCAAGGACCGGTCGGCTCCCCTCCACTTT; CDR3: CASKDRSAPLHF
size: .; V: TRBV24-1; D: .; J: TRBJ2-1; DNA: TGTGCCACCAGTGATTTCACTAAGGCAGTTAATGAGCAGTTCTTC; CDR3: CATSDFTKAVNEQFF